The 8 T cell receptor beta chains in this list originate from one sample, sequenced in a study of cytomegalovirus exposure and HLA in healthy donors. In the PCR, 60 Vbeta and 13 Jbeta primers were used. The data were produced by immunoSEQ multiplex PCR, yet TCRdb's version contains in-frame clones alone and is incomplete. This table holds about 190,000 clones, more than 80% found once. The material sequenced was PBMCs. These receptors all stem from a woman aged 45 to 65 in good health and CMV-seropositive.

Here the CDR3 DNA reads TGTGCCAGCTCACCACCGGACAGTGGCTACACCTTC. Translating it yields CASSPPDSGYTF. This rearrangement joins TRBV18 to TRBJ1-2; D might be TRBD1 (6 bases). Trimming cost V 0 bases and J 7 bases, with 6 bases left between them. This CDR3 contains 12 residues. Germline V gene sequence: CDR1 KGHSH, CDR2 LQKENI. Using reference TRBV18 and TRBJ1-2 for the parts outside the CDR3, the full variable domain is NAGVMQNPRHLVRRRGQEARLRCSPMKGHSHVYWYRQLPEEGLKFMVYLQKENIIDESGMPKERFSAEFPKEGPSILRIQQVVRGDSAAYFCASSPPDSGYTFGSGTRLTVV.

The chain carries TRBV6-7 and TRBJ2-7; D is possibly TRBD2 (5 bases). TRBV6-7 qualifies as an ORF whose function is uncertain. V lost 4 bases and J lost 3, with 7 bases in between. This CDR3 region has 12 residues. The chain's CDR3 is CASSWGVYEQYF. CDR3 coding DNA: TGTGCCAGCAGTTGGGGAGTCTACGAGCAGTACTTC.

The chain recombines TRBV2 with TRBJ2-5, with D perhaps TRBD1 (5 bases). Germline lookup yields CDR1 SNHLY and CDR2 FYNNEI. The germline V and J ends were trimmed by 6 bases and 4 bases, with 9 bases remaining between them. The CDR3 is 12 residues long. The CDR3 region is CASRGLVETQYF. CDR3 nucleotide sequence: TGTGCCAGCAGGGGGCTCGTAGAGACCCAGTACTTC.

The rearrangement uses TRBV6-5 and TRBJ2-7, with D unresolved. CDR1 is MNHEY, CDR2 SVGAGI, per germline. Trimming took 5 bases from V and 3 from J, leaving 8 bases between them. The CDR3 is made up of 12 amino acids. CDR3 DNA: TGTGCCAGCAGTAGGAGATACTACGAGCAGTACTTC. The encoded protein is CASSRRYYEQYF.

The chain joins TRBV29-1 to TRBJ1-1; 7 bases are a match to TRBD1. V trimming: 7 bases; J trimming: 4 bases; junction bases outside the gene matches: 6. This CDR3 spans 12 amino acids. From germline, CDR1 is SQVTM and CDR2 ANQGSEA. The CDR3 region has the DNA TGCAGCGCAACAACAGGGGTCACTGAAGCTTTCTTT. Its protein product is CSATTGVTEAFF.

The chain employs TRBV7-3 and TRBJ1-5; D gene unclear. V was pared by 1 base and J by 4 bases, with 14 bases between. CDR3 size: 16 residues. CDR1 SGHTA and CDR2 FQGTGA come from the germline V gene. CDR3 loop: CASSLRMAVMNQPQHF. The CDR3 DNA reads TGTGCCAGCAGCTTAAGAATGGCAGTCATGAATCAGCCCCAGCATTTT.

The chain recombines TRBV20-1 with TRBJ1-2, with D maybe TRBD1 (5 bases). The CDR3 is 11 amino acids. Looked up from germline, CDR1 is DFQATT and CDR2 is SNEGSKA (reference sequence). For the CDR3, the DNA is TGCAGCGGGGGGGGGAGCTCTGGCTACACCTTC. Its protein is CSGGGSSGYTF.

This clone was found a few times. V and J are TRBV6-6 and TRBJ1-4; 8 bases map to TRBD1. Looked up from germline, CDR1 is MNHNY and CDR2 is SVGAGI (reference sequence). Trimming removed 6 bases from V and 6 bases from J; junction bases left unmatched: 12. The CDR3 has 16 residues. The DNA for the CDR3 is TGTGCCAGCAGACGCGACTCAGGGGGCGATTATGAAAAACTGTTTTTT. Amino acid sequence: CASRRDSGGDYEKLFF.